This T cell receptor beta chain was obtained from a study of spatial heterogeneity in lung cancer. Whole-study context: Untreated early-stage non-small cell lung cancer patients, fewer than 85 in total, were the donors.

Findings and limits, study-wide: Compared with follow-up, resection was when ubiquitous expanded tumor TCRs appeared in blood more.

The sample's time point: blood at routine non-recurrence follow-up after resection. Whole RNA obtained from tumor, nontumor lung or frozen PBMC underwent sequencing without sorting. In its sample, this clonotype was seen a few times. Antigen unknown. The CDR3 has 15 amino acids. The ends lost 0 bases at V and 2 bases at J; junction bases unmatched: 2. Germline V gene sequence: CDR1 SGHRS, CDR2 YFSETQ. One entry per CDR3 protein, called by TCRdb with MiXCR from the 5' RACE reads. Seen here are about 43,000 distinct CDR3 sequences, around 21% observed once, and the top ten hold approximately 6.8%. Sample: PBMCs, taken at follow-up. This chain uses TRBV5-1 with TRBJ1-3; 7 bases align to TRBD1. The sequence was collected from a female donor with early-stage non-small cell lung cancer. The CDR3 sequence is CASSLEGTAGNTIYF. The CDR3 DNA reads as TGCGCCAGCAGCTTGGAGGGGACAGCTGGAAACACCATATATTTT.